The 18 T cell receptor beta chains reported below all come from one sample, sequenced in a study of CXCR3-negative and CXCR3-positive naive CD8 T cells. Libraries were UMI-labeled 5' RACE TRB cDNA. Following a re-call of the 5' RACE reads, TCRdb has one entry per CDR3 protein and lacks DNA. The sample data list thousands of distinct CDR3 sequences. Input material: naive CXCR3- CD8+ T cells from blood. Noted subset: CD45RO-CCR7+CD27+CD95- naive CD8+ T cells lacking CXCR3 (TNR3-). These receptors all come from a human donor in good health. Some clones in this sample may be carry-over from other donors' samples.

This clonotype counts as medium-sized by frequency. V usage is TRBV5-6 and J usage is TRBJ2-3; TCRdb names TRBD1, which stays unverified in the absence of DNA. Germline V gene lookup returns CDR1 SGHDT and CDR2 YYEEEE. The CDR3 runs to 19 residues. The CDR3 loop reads CASSLADSPNADFTDTQYF.

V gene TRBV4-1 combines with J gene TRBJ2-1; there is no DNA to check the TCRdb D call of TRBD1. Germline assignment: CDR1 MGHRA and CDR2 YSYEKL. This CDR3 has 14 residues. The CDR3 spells CASSQEGGGDEQFF.

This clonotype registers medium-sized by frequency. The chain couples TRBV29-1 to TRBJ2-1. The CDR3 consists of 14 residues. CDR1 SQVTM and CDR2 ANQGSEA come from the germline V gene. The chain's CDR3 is CSAPTGSSYNEQFF.

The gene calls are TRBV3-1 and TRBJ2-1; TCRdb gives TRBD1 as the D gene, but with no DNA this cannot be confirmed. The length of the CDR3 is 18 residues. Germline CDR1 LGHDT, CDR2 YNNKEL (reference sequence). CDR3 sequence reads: CASSQDLVDGHLYNEQFF.

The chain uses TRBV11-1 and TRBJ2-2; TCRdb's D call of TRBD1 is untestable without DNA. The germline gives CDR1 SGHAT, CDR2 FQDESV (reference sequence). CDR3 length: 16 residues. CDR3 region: CASSLIRGPNTGELFF.

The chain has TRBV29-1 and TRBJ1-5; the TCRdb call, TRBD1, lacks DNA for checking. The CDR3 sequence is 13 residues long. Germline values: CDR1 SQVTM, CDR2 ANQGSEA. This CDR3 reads CSVDEGGNQPQHF.

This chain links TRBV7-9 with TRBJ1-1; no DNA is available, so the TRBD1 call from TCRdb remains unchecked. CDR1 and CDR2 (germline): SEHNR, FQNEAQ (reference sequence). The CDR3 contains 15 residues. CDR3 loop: CASSSTGSANTEAFF.

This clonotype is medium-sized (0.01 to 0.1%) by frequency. This CDR3 reads CASSIRDRVQETQYF. The rearrangement links TRBV11-3 to TRBJ2-5; TCRdb designates TRBD1, a call that cannot be tested without DNA. This CDR3 region has 15 residues. Looked up from germline, CDR1 is SGHNT and CDR2 is YENEEA.

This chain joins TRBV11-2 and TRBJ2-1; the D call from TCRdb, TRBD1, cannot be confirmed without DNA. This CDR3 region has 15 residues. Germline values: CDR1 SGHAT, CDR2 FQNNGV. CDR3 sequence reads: CASSSPAVPGFEQFF.

CDR3 loop: CASSLGGDEQFF. The J gene is TRBJ2-1, the V gene TRBV7-9; TCRdb gives TRBD1 as the D gene, but with no DNA this cannot be confirmed. This CDR3 spans 12 amino acids. CDR1 is SEHNR and CDR2 is FQNEAQ in the germline V gene (reference sequence).

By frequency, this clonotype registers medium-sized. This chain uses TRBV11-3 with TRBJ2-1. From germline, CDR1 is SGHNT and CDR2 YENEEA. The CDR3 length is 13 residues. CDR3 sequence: CASSLGNHNEQFF.

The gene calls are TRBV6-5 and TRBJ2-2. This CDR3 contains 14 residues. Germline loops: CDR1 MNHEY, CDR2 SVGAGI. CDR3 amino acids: CASSYFVGTGELFF.

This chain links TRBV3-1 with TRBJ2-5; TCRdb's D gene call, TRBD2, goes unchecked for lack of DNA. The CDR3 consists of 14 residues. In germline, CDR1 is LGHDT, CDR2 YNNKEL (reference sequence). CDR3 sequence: CASSHRSDLGTQYF.

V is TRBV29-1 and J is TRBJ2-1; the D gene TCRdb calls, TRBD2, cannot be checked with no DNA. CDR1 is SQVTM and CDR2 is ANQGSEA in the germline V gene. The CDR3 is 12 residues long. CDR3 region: CSIAGGRNEQFF.

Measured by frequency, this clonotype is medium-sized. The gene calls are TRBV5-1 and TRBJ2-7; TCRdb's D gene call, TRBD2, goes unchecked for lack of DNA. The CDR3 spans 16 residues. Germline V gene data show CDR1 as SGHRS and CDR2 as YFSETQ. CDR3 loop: CASSLESSGGSYEQYF. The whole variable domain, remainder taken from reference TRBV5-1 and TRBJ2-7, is KAGVTQTPRYLIKTRGQQVTLSCSPISGHRSVSWYQQTPGQGLQFLFEYFSETQRNKGNFPGRFSGRQFSNSRSEMNVSTLELGDSALYLCASSLESSGGSYEQYFGPGTRLTVT.

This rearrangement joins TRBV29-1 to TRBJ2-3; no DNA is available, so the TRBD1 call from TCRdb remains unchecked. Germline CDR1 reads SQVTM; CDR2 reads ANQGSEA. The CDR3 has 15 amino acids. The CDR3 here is CSVEEDPPAADTQYF.

CDR3 amino acids: CSVGPRDRMVEQYF. This chain uses TRBV29-1 with TRBJ2-7; TCRdb's D gene call, TRBD1, goes unchecked for lack of DNA. This CDR3 comprises 14 residues. Germline V gene data show CDR1 as SQVTM and CDR2 as ANQGSEA.

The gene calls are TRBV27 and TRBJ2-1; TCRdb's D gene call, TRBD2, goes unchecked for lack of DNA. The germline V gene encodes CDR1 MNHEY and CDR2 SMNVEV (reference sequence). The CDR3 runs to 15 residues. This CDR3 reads CASSSGLAGGKEQFF.